One and the same sample provided the 23 T cell receptor beta chains below, sequenced in a study of cytomegalovirus exposure and HLA in healthy donors. The PCR employed 60 Vbeta primers together with 13 Jbeta primers. Here immunoSEQ multiplex PCR was the method, and the copy in TCRdb shows in-frame clones only, minus some. The table includes under 200,000 clones, about four fifths detected once. Specimen: PBMCs. These receptors were obtained from a young woman in good health and CMV-seropositive.

The chain joins TRBV10-3 to TRBJ1-2; TRBD1 is a possible D gene (6 bases). Germline V gene lookup returns CDR1 ENHRY and CDR2 SYGVKD. V was cut by 5 bases and J by 4 bases, with 11 bases left in between. This CDR3 contains 13 residues. The CDR3 region has the DNA TGTGCCATCAGTCAAGACAGGAGCTATGGCTACACCTTC. Translation: CAISQDRSYGYTF.

In this sample, this clone turned up once. This rearrangement joins TRBV6-5 to TRBJ1-3; the D gene is possibly TRBD1 (6 bases). Germline V gene lookup returns CDR1 MNHEY and CDR2 SVGAGI. The V gene lost 3 bases and the J gene lost 2 bases, with 14 bases spanning the gap. This CDR3 has 16 residues. CDR3 loop: CASSYSLQGTGNTIYF. The CDR3 nucleotides are TGTGCCAGCAGTTATTCGTTACAGGGTACTGGAAACACCATATATTTT.

The chain employs TRBV4-1 and TRBJ1-2; TRBD1 agrees at 11 bases. This CDR3 contains 19 residues. Germline trimming cut 5 bases from V and 7 bases from J; bases unmatched to any gene: 21. In germline, CDR1 is MGHRA, CDR2 YSYEKL. CDR3 in amino acids: CASSYSGTGGPQVLSGYTF. The CDR3 DNA sequence: TGCGCCAGCAGCTATTCCGGGACAGGGGGTCCCCAGGTGTTGAGTGGCTACACCTTC.

The CDR3: CAMAGYGDTEAFF. The CDR3, as DNA: TGTGCCATGGCGGGTTATGGGGACACTGAAGCTTTCTTT. This sequence joins TRBV7-9 and TRBJ1-1, with unresolved D. CDR3 size: 13 residues. Germline CDR1 is SEHNR and CDR2 is FQNEAQ (reference sequence). The V and J ends lost 10 bases and 3 bases respectively, with 15 bases between them.

This rearrangement joins TRBV11-2 to TRBJ2-3; 7 bases are a match to TRBD1. V trimming: 3 bases; J trimming: 1 base; junction bases outside the gene matches: 4. The CDR3 length is 15 residues. CDR1 is SGHAT and CDR2 is FQNNGV in the germline V gene. The CDR3, as DNA: TGTGCCAGCAGCTTTACAGGGGCGCGCACAGATACGCAGTATTTT. Its translation: CASSFTGARTDTQYF.

A single count supports this clone. A read error may account for a junction end that differs from germline. This chain connects TRBV7-9 to TRBJ2-1, with 7 bases identical to TRBD1. CDR1 SEHNR and CDR2 FQNEAQ come from the germline V gene (reference sequence). This CDR3 is 16 amino acids long. CDR3 sequence (DNA): TGTTCCAGCAGCTCCACCGGGACAGATAGGGCAAATGAGCAGTTCTTC. Its protein is CSSSSTGTDRANEQFF.

This clone was recorded only once. The rearrangement links TRBV6-1 to TRBJ2-1; 10 positions match TRBD2. This CDR3 comprises 16 residues. The germline V gene has CDR1 MNHNS and CDR2 SASEGT. V trimming: 4 bases; J trimming: 6 bases; junction bases outside the gene matches: 9. This chain's CDR3 is CASSASGLATRNEQFF. The CDR3 DNA reads as TGTGCCAGCAGTGCCTCGGGACTAGCGACACGCAATGAGCAGTTCTTC.

The J gene is TRBJ1-1, the V gene TRBV6-5, with D unclear. Germline values: CDR1 MNHEY, CDR2 SVGAGI. Between the trimmed V and J ends, which lost 2 bases and 4 bases, there was a span of 17 bases. This CDR3 spans 16 amino acids. The CDR3 is CASSYPSGGSGTEAFF. The CDR3 coding sequence is TGTGCCAGCAGTTACCCCTCGGGTGGATCGGGCACTGAAGCTTTCTTT.

This CDR3 reads CASSFDRDVDEQYF. The DNA for the CDR3 is TGCGCCAGCAGCTTTGACAGGGATGTCGACGAGCAGTACTTC. The chain couples TRBV5-1 to TRBJ2-7; 7 positions match TRBD1. V was clipped by 2 bases and J by 5 bases; unmatched bases: 7. The germline gives CDR1 SGHRS, CDR2 YFSETQ. This CDR3 is built from 14 residues.

This clone has a handful of counts. The chain recombines TRBV9 with TRBJ1-1; weak D call: TRBD1 (5 bases). V dropped 2 bases and J dropped 3 bases, with 14 bases sitting between them. The CDR3 contains 15 residues. CDR1 is SGDLS and CDR2 is YYNGEE in the germline V gene. In DNA, the CDR3 is TGTGCCAGCAGCGTGGGGCAGGGTTTGGACACTGAAGCTTTCTTT. Its translation is CASSVGQGLDTEAFF.

This chain links TRBV5-4 with TRBJ2-5; maybe TRBD1 (6 bases). The CDR3 is made up of 15 amino acids. V was shortened by 6 bases and J by 4 bases, with 19 bases between the two germline ends. Per the germline V gene, CDR1 is SGHNT and CDR2 is YYREEE (reference sequence). The CDR3 loop is CASTPTGRGRETQYF. The DNA for the CDR3 is TGTGCCAGCACCCCAACAGGGAGAGGTCGAGAGACCCAGTACTTC.

V usage is TRBV11-2 and J usage is TRBJ2-7; a weak D match, TRBD1 (5 bases). Looked up from germline, CDR1 is SGHAT and CDR2 is FQNNGV. CDR3 length: 13 residues. Trimming removed 3 bases at V and 3 bases at J, with 9 bases between. CDR3 bases: TGTGCCAGCAGCTTTGAAACAGGCTACGAGCAGTACTTC. It yields the protein CASSFETGYEQYF.

This chain connects TRBV19 to TRBJ1-1; D is perhaps TRBD1 (6 bases). The V end was cut by 5 bases, the J end by 4 bases, with 17 bases between. The length of the CDR3 is 15 residues. CDR1 and CDR2 (germline): LNHDA, SQIVND (reference sequence). Written as DNA, the CDR3 is TGTGCCAGTAGTCCGTCACAGGGTTGGGGCACTGAAGCTTTCTTT. This encodes CASSPSQGWGTEAFF.

The DNA for the CDR3 is TGTGCCAGCAGCTCATACTGGACAGGGAACACCGGGGAGCTGTTTTTT. It yields the protein CASSSYWTGNTGELFF. J is TRBJ2-2 and V is TRBV5-4; 7 positions agree with TRBD1. From germline, CDR1 is SGHNT and CDR2 YYREEE (reference sequence). This CDR3 has 16 amino acids. The V gene end was trimmed by 3 bases and the J gene end by 1 base; junction bases not matched to a gene: 6.

This chain connects TRBV19 to TRBJ2-5; weak D call: TRBD2 (7 bases). Trimming removed 6 bases from V and 5 bases from J, with 16 bases in between. This CDR3 is 14 amino acids long. Germline CDR1 LNHDA, CDR2 SQIVND (reference sequence). The CDR3 DNA reads TGTGCCAGTAGGCAAGGAGGGGGAGGGGAGACCCAGTACTTC. As protein: CASRQGGGGETQYF. Using reference TRBV19 and TRBJ2-5 for the parts outside the CDR3, the full variable domain is DGGITQSPKYLFRKEGQNVTLSCEQNLNHDAMYWYRQDPGQGLRLIYYSQIVNDFQKGDIAEGYSVSREKKESFPLTVTSAQKNPTAFYLCASRQGGGGETQYFGPGTRLLVL.

Only a few counts were recorded for this clone. This chain links TRBV6-5 with TRBJ2-7; 7 bases agree with TRBD2. CDR1 is MNHEY, CDR2 SVGAGI, per germline. This CDR3 is 13 amino acids long. J was trimmed by 3 bases and V by 7 bases; bases with no gene match: 6. The CDR3 reads CASKRGRDYEQYF. In nucleotides, the CDR3 is TGTGCCAGCAAGAGAGGGAGGGACTACGAGCAGTACTTC.

The gene calls are TRBV2 and TRBJ2-1; 15 bases map to TRBD2. In germline, CDR1 is SNHLY, CDR2 FYNNEI. The CDR3 is 19 amino acids. V was pared by 6 bases and J by 0 bases, with 9 bases of the junction left unmatched. The CDR3 here is CASSPGTSGGRYSYNEQFF. Here the CDR3 DNA reads TGTGCCAGCAGCCCCGGGACTAGCGGGGGGCGTTACTCCTACAATGAGCAGTTCTTC.

The V call is TRBV11-2, the J call TRBJ2-3, with 7 bases fitting TRBD2. V was pared by 1 base and J by 4 bases, with 5 bases of the junction left unmatched. The CDR3 runs to 15 residues. The germline V gene encodes CDR1 SGHAT and CDR2 FQNNGV. Here the CDR3 reads CASSLVWGRADTQYF. DNA of the CDR3: TGTGCCAGCAGCTTAGTATGGGGGAGGGCAGATACGCAGTATTTT.

This clone was recorded once. The gene calls are TRBV6-1 and TRBJ1-1; maybe TRBD1 (5 bases). Trimming shortened V by 2 bases and J by 4 bases, and 17 bases separated the two germline ends. This CDR3 has 16 residues. From germline, CDR1 is MNHNS and CDR2 SASEGT. In DNA, the CDR3 is TGTGCCAGCAGTGAAACCAGGGAAGAAATGAGCACTGAAGCTTTCTTT. This translates into CASSETREEMSTEAFF.

The chain combines TRBV11-2 with TRBJ1-3, with a tentative D call TRBD1 (5 bases). The CDR3 loop spans 17 amino acids. V shed 4 bases and J shed 2 bases, with 18 bases lying between them. The V gene's germline CDR1 is SGHAT and CDR2 FQNNGV. The CDR3 DNA follows: TGTGCCAGCAGCTCTCACCTTCGACAGTTACCTGGAAACACCATATATTTT. It translates to CASSSHLRQLPGNTIYF.

This sequence joins TRBV5-6 and TRBJ1-2; D ambiguous. The CDR3 sequence is 14 residues long. Trimming left V 0 bases short and J 5 bases short, with 11 bases between. Germline V lookup: CDR1 SGHDT, CDR2 YYEEEE. The CDR3: CASSLGTPEYGYTF. In nucleotides, the CDR3 is TGTGCCAGCAGCTTGGGGACTCCCGAATATGGCTACACCTTC.

The chain joins TRBV10-1 to TRBJ1-5; 8 bases match TRBD1. Germline CDR1 is WNHNN and CDR2 is SYGVQD (reference sequence). CDR3 length: 16 residues. V lost 1 base, J lost 2 bases, and 4 bases stayed unmatched. DNA of the CDR3: TGCGCCAGCAGTGAGTACAGACAGGGGCGCAATCAGCCCCAGCATTTT. This codes for CASSEYRQGRNQPQHF.

The chain joins TRBV6-5 to TRBJ2-5; 8 nucleotides align to TRBD1. V trimming: 7 bases; J trimming: 5 bases; junction bases outside the gene matches: 6. There are 13 residues in the CDR3. The germline V gene has CDR1 MNHEY and CDR2 SVGAGI. The CDR3 is CASTRTGRETQYF. For the CDR3, the DNA is TGTGCCAGCACTCGGACAGGGAGGGAGACCCAGTACTTC.